This TCR beta chain was captured by sequencing in a study of identical twins (dated by TCRdb to 2016 to 2017). With regard to the full study: TCR alpha and beta repertoires from monozygotic twins, unrelated adults of various ages and cord blood were deep-sequenced to test whether fetal clonotypes persist. To rule out contamination, the twin experiments were replicated at different times with different library preparation protocols.

Only healthy Caucasian donors were included. Miltenyi CD45RO+ enrichment and human naive T-cell isolation kits were used to isolate memory (CD45RO+) and naive T cells from PBMC. Taken from cysteine to phenylalanine, the CDR3 has 10 residues. Only the CDR3 DNA is retained, 30 bases long and in frame from the first base. CDR1 and CDR2, per the germline V gene, are SQVTM and ANQGSEA. V drops 4 bases and J drops 7 bases, leaving 4 bases in between. Receptors were amplified or captured by 5' RACE. TCRdb names Illumina HiSeq 2000 as the instrument used. Template switching introduced a universal primer binding site; the final cDNA contained a unique molecular identifier, enabling accurate counting of TCR cDNA molecules. Specific primers in the conserved constant-segment region were used to synthesize first-strand cDNA for TCR alpha and beta chains. To control for contamination, every cDNA library carried two barcodes: a SMART-Mk sample barcode plus Illumina barcodes. Two successive PCR steps introduced TruSeq adapter sequences along with Illumina sample barcodes. The TCR alpha and beta cDNA libraries were sequenced on the Illumina HiSeq platform using custom primers. Per the authors' processing: Raw reads were processed with MiGEC to extract unique molecular identifiers, and MiXCR was used to determine CDR3 positions. For each individual, recombination models were inferred using an EM algorithm with the repgenHMM and IGoR tools. Shared clonotype analysis was performed with the tcR package in R, normalizing sharing by the product of cloneset sizes. Out-of-frame nonproductive sequences were analyzed to study raw recombination free of thymic and clonal selection effects. TCRdb cleaned the public reads at Q25 with fastp, built clones with MiXCR and kept in-frame beta chains. Every CDR3 protein is listed once, alongside the most common genes and DNA of its rows. Here the V and J calls rest on TCRdb's processing, not on the authors' analysis. The sample includes approximately 150,000 distinct CDR3 sequences, with approximately 3.5% observed a single time. 8.1% of the sample lies in the top ten.

Turning to this clonotype: Its antigen is unknown. Base qualities are not at hand, and no much larger clone is one base apart.

Summary of the overall study and its limitations: Abundant cord blood beta clonotypes carried fewer insertions; young adult naive repertoires showed a weaker similar trend, while memory repertoires showed none. Zero-insertion analyses could be partly confounded by invariant T cells such as MAIT and iNKT, though diverse VJ usage argued against such confounding for most clonotypes. Out-of-frame TCR alpha sequences shared between twins showed an excess of low generation-probability sequences compared with coincidental sharing between unrelated individuals. A weaker excess of twin sharing was found in beta out-of-frame sequences because the signal-to-noise ratio was lowered by fewer shared sequences. Recombination models systematically underestimated out-of-frame TCR alpha sharing in monozygotic twins but agreed with sharing between unrelated individuals. Conclusions relied on cross-sectional statistical analysis, since the same donors could not be followed over many years.

The sequence was collected from a man between 18 and 29 years old in good health. The sample taken for sequencing was memory T cells sorted from blood. The meaning of the sample's cell subset or site label: CD45RO+ enriched T cells. The V and J segments used are TRBV29-1 and TRBJ1-4; the D gene is unclear. The CDR3 sequence is CSVGREKLFF. In nucleotides, the sequence is TGCAGCGTTGGTCGTGAAAAACTGTTTTTT.